By proportion, the clone carrying this T cell receptor (gamma chain) is large (0.1 to 1%). The same CDR3 is also encoded by other DNA sequences in this sample. The record originates from a study of gamma-delta chains in newborns, infants, children. For the study at large: Polyclonal expansion of innate γδ T cells after birth follows microbial exposure.

TCRdb re-processed the reads via CATT. Counted here are several hundred gamma-chain clones, around 1.6% occurring once; the ten biggest clones make up about 19%. The receptor comes from a child who was a newborn, infant or young child, either healthy, febrile or measles-vaccinated (not recorded which). Sequencing input: blood.

DNA of the CDR3: TGTGCCTTGTGGGAGGCTCAAGAGTTGGGCAAAAAAATCAAGGTATTT. Translated: CALWEAQELGKKIKVF. The chain has TRGV9 and TRGJP. CDR1 and CDR2 (germline): GITISATS, ISYDGTV (reference sequence). V shed 2 bases, J shed 4 bases, and the junction held 2 bases outside the gene matches. The CDR3 spans 16 residues.